Presented here are 7 T cell receptor beta chains from one specimen sequenced in a study of blood T cell repertoires in COVID-19. Clones were read by immunoSEQ multiplex PCR, and TCRdb kept only the in-frame ones, dropping some. Counted here are over 250,000 clones, approximately 79% occurring once; the ten biggest clones make up over 4%. Input material: PBMCs or T cells enriched from blood (not recorded which). All receptors derive from a man aged 25-45 years with acute COVID-19.

The table lists this clone with a few counts. The rearrangement joins TRBV18 to TRBJ2-1; 13 nucleotides line up with TRBD2. CDR3 length: 16 amino acids. The ends lost 3 bases at V and 8 bases at J; junction bases unmatched: 7. Germline CDR1 and CDR2: KGHSH and LQKENI. The CDR3, as DNA: TGTGCCAGCTCACCTCGGACTAGCGGGGGCCCCCATGAGCAGTTCTTC. Amino acid sequence: CASSPRTSGGPHEQFF.

The gene calls are TRBV19 and TRBJ1-2; 10 positions agree with TRBD1. Germline CDR1 and CDR2: LNHDA and SQIVND (reference sequence). The V and J ends lost 3 bases and 6 bases, in that order; junction bases with no gene match: 13. The CDR3 length is 17 residues. CDR3 sequence (DNA): TGTGCCAGTAGTATGGGCCTACCGGGACAGGGGTTCGATGGCTACACCTTC. This gives the protein CASSMGLPGQGFDGYTF.

This clone occurred a few times. One end of the junction fails to match germline, which may point to a read error. This rearrangement joins TRBV5-1 to TRBJ2-1, with 12 bases aligning to TRBD1. Germline loops: CDR1 SGHRS, CDR2 YFSETQ. The length of the CDR3 is 15 residues. The CDR3 reads CASSPGTGGDHEQFF. CDR3 nucleotide sequence: TGTGCCAGCAGCCCCGGGACAGGGGGCGACCATGAGCAGTTCTTC.

The chain combines TRBV7-2 with TRBJ1-5; 7 positions agree with TRBD1. This CDR3 has 15 amino acids. Germline V gene lookup returns CDR1 SGHTA and CDR2 FQGNSA. V was pared by 3 bases and J by 4 bases, with 6 bases of the junction left unmatched. The CDR3 here is CASSFGSTGNQPQHF. The DNA of the CDR3 is TGTGCCAGCAGCTTTGGGTCGACAGGGAATCAGCCCCAGCATTTT.

The CDR3 reads CASSLLVGSGTYEQYV. The CDR3 coding sequence is TGTGCCAGCAGTTTATTGGTCGGGAGTGGAACCTACGAGCAGTACGTC. The rearrangement uses TRBV27 and TRBJ2-7; possible D gene TRBD2, 6 bases. This CDR3 is built from 16 residues. Germline CDR1 and CDR2: MNHEY and SMNVEV (reference sequence). Trimming removed 1 base at V and 2 bases at J, with 15 bases between.

This chain's CDR3 is CASSQPRDRGHPPSYGYTF. The CDR3 DNA reads TGTGCCAGCAGCCAACCCCGGGACAGGGGGCATCCTCCCTCCTATGGCTACACCTTC. The chain uses TRBV3-1 (or the pseudogene TRBV3-2) and TRBJ1-2, with 12 bases identical to TRBD1. CDR3 length: 19 residues. CDR1 is LGHDT and CDR2 is YNNKEL in the germline V gene (reference sequence). Germline trimming cut 2 bases from V and 4 bases from J; bases unmatched to any gene: 14.

The V gene is TRBV6-5, the J gene TRBJ2-6; 7 nucleotides agree with TRBD1. Germline lookup yields CDR1 MNHEY and CDR2 SVGAGI. CDR3 length: 14 residues. With 2 bases clipped from V and 9 bases from J, the junction kept 4 bases outside the gene matches. The CDR3 protein is CASSYGTDINVLTF. The CDR3 bases are TGTGCCAGCAGTTACGGGACAGACATCAACGTCCTGACTTTC.